This TCR beta chain was sequenced during a study of beta chain features in type 1 diabetes. In the study overall: The number of sorted cells examined across all samples was approximately 100 million.

Every isolated RNA sample was fully reverse transcribed, so sequencing captured expressed TCRB transcripts. Here immunoSEQ multiplex PCR was the method, and the copy in TCRdb shows in-frame clones only, minus some. The table includes hundreds of thousands of clones, roughly 30% detected once. The germline V gene has CDR1 SGHTA and CDR2 FQGNSA. The CDR3 spans 16 residues. The V gene lost 0 bases and the J gene lost 4 bases, with 15 bases spanning the gap. The chain employs TRBV7-2 and TRBJ1-2, with D maybe TRBD1 (5 bases). This TCR came from a man aged 18 to 35 in good health. The sample comprised naive CD4+ T cells from blood. CDR3: CASSLALRQSAYGYTF. The CDR3 DNA reads TGTGCCAGCAGCTTAGCGCTGAGACAGTCTGCCTATGGCTACACCTTC.